Following are 23 T cell receptor beta chains from one sample sequenced in a study of blood T cell repertoires in COVID-19. Sequencing used immunoSEQ multiplex PCR; TCRdb keeps in-frame clones, though not all of them. The data show 55,000 to 70,000 clones, more than 85% seen once. The sample consisted of peripheral blood. The source of these receptors is a woman in her seventies with active COVID-19.

The genes are TRBV5-4 and TRBJ2-1; D gene ambiguous. CDR1 and CDR2 from the germline V gene are SGHNT and YYREEE (reference sequence). The length of the CDR3 is 11 residues. Deletions cut 0 bases from V and 8 bases from J, with 3 bases between. CDR3 sequence reads: CASSLADEQFF. The DNA of the CDR3 is TGTGCCAGCAGCTTGGCCGATGAGCAGTTCTTC.

The J gene is TRBJ2-7, the V gene TRBV1; the table assigns TRBD2, which was not confirmed against the DNA. TRBV1 has pseudogene status. CDR3 length: 19 amino acids. The CDR3 is CTSSQNTGLAGGGYEEQYF. The CDR3 region has the DNA TGCACCAGCAGCCAGAACACGGGACTAGCGGGAGGGGGCTACGAGGAGCAGTACTTC.

V is TRBV27 and J is TRBJ1-1; D unclear. The V gene's germline CDR1 is MNHEY and CDR2 SMNVEV (reference sequence). V was cut by 4 bases and J by 1 base, with 7 bases left in between. There are 13 residues in the CDR3. DNA of the CDR3: TGTGCCAGCAGTTATACAGAGAACACTGAAGCTTTCTTT. It is translated as CASSYTENTEAFF.

In this sample, this clone turned up once. The rearrangement links TRBV3-1 (or the pseudogene TRBV3-2) to TRBJ2-7; 9 bases fit TRBD2. The junction had 11 bases not matched to a gene; V was cut back by 1 base and J by 4 bases. CDR3 length: 17 residues. The germline V gene has CDR1 LGHDT and CDR2 YNNKEL (reference sequence). The CDR3 coding sequence is TGTGCCAGCAGCCAAGGCCTCGGGGTAGCGGGAGTATACGAGCAGTACTTC. It specifies CASSQGLGVAGVYEQYF.

V is TRBV12-3 or TRBV12-4 and J is TRBJ2-4; D possibly corresponds to TRBD2 (5 bases). The CDR3 covers 13 residues. The V end lost 3 bases, the J end lost 6 bases, and 9 bases lay between the germline ends. CDR3 sequence (DNA): TGTGCCAGCAGTTTGACTGCGGGAAACATTCAGTACTTC. This codes for CASSLTAGNIQYF.

The V and J genes are TRBV14 and TRBJ2-5; D might be TRBD2 (7 bases). Looked up from germline, CDR1 is SGHDN and CDR2 is FVKESK. This CDR3 comprises 15 residues. V lost 4 bases and J lost 4, with 16 bases in between. The CDR3 protein is CASSPPWGGGETQYF. Written as DNA, the CDR3 is TGTGCCAGCAGCCCCCCCTGGGGAGGGGGAGAGACCCAGTACTTC.

The J gene is TRBJ2-2, the V gene TRBV11-2, with 7 nucleotides matching TRBD1. The J segment lost 4 bases and the V segment lost 4 bases, leaving 3 bases of the junction unmatched. Per germline, CDR1 SGHAT and CDR2 FQNNGV. The CDR3 contains 14 residues. DNA of the CDR3: TGTGCCAGCAGCTCTAACAGGGGCACCGGGGAGCTGTTTTTT. Translating gives CASSSNRGTGELFF.

This chain joins TRBV6-1 and TRBJ2-4; TRBD2 agrees at 11 bases. Per the germline V gene, CDR1 is MNHNS and CDR2 is SASEGT. The CDR3 consists of 19 residues. Germline trimming cut 2 bases from V and 0 bases from J; bases unmatched to any gene: 9. DNA of the CDR3: TGTGCCAGCAGTGAACGGGATAGCGGGAGGGCCGAAGCCAAAAACATTCAGTACTTC. It translates to CASSERDSGRAEAKNIQYF.

This chain joins TRBV13 and TRBJ2-1; D is possibly TRBD2 (6 bases). This CDR3 region has 15 residues. V was pared by 10 bases and J by 2 bases, with 18 bases between. Germline CDR1 reads PRHDT; CDR2 reads FYEKMQ (reference sequence). The CDR3 loop is CAIKTGTGPYNEQFF. The CDR3, as DNA: TGTGCCATTAAGACCGGGACTGGACCCTACAATGAGCAGTTCTTC.

The V and J genes are TRBV5-6 and TRBJ2-7; perhaps TRBD1 as D (6 bases). From germline, CDR1 is SGHDT and CDR2 YYEEEE. This CDR3 region has 14 residues. V dropped 4 bases and J dropped 4 bases, with 15 bases sitting between them. The CDR3 coding sequence is TGTGCCAGCAGCCGCCGGGACACGAGATACGAGCAGTACTTC. Translation: CASSRRDTRYEQYF.

The genes are TRBV25-1 and TRBJ1-2; D unresolved. Germline values: CDR1 MGHDK, CDR2 SYGVNS. The V gene lost 6 bases and the J gene lost 0 bases, with 11 bases spanning the gap. This CDR3 region has 14 residues. The CDR3 nucleotides read TGTGCCAGCAGACGGACGGAGGCTAACTATGGCTACACCTTC. It yields the protein CASRRTEANYGYTF.

The chain has TRBV6-2 or TRBV6-3 and TRBJ2-5; 16 nucleotides match TRBD2. The CDR3 has 16 amino acids. V shed 5 bases, J shed 5 bases, and the junction held 5 bases outside the gene matches. Per germline, CDR1 MNHEY and CDR2 SVGEGT. In DNA form, the CDR3 reads TGTGCCAGCAGTACGGGACTAGCGGGAGGGAGGGAGACCCAGTACTTC. Protein: CASSTGLAGGRETQYF.

This clone was recorded once. CDR3 DNA: TGTGCCAGTAGTCCCATATCGACAGGATTAACCTACGAGCAGTACTTC. This codes for CASSPISTGLTYEQYF. The chain recombines TRBV19 with TRBJ2-7; D is perhaps TRBD1 (6 bases). Germline V gene data show CDR1 as LNHDA and CDR2 as SQIVND (reference sequence). This CDR3 has 16 residues. V lost 5 bases and J lost 2, with 19 bases in between.

The chain links TRBV28 to TRBJ2-3; 9 bases align to TRBD1. Germline CDR1 reads MDHEN; CDR2 reads SYDVKM. The V gene end was trimmed by 6 bases and the J gene end by 4 bases; junction bases not matched to a gene: 11. The CDR3 is 16 amino acids. CDR3 nucleotides: TGTGCCAGCAGGGGCCAACCGGGACAGGGAGCAGATACGCAGTATTTT. Protein sequence: CASRGQPGQGADTQYF.

The rearrangement uses TRBV7-8 and TRBJ2-7; possibly TRBD2 for D (7 bases). The CDR3 is 14 residues long. Trimming took off 5 bases at V and 3 bases at J, with 14 bases between the two ends. The germline gives CDR1 SGHVS, CDR2 FQNEAQ. Written as DNA, the CDR3 is TGTGCCAGCAGCAAAACAGGGAGGGTCTACGAGCAGTACTTC. Translated: CASSKTGRVYEQYF.

The CDR3 sequence is CASSTQGAVYNEQFF. The CDR3 coding sequence is TGTGCCAGCAGTACCCAGGGGGCGGTCTACAATGAGCAGTTCTTC. This chain connects TRBV2 to TRBJ2-1, with 8 bases identical to TRBD1. The CDR3 runs to 15 residues. Trimming removed 5 bases from V and 3 bases from J; junction bases left unmatched: 6. Per the germline V gene, CDR1 is SNHLY and CDR2 is FYNNEI.

This clone was seen just once. The V gene is TRBV28, the J gene TRBJ2-2; no clear D gene. The germline V gene has CDR1 MDHEN and CDR2 SYDVKM. The CDR3 is 16 amino acids. V lost 6 bases to trimming and J lost 2 bases, with 16 bases between them. For the CDR3, the DNA is TGTGCCAGCAGCCGAGGATCCCCGGCCAACACCGGGGAGCTGTTTTTT. As protein: CASSRGSPANTGELFF.

The chain recombines TRBV4-2 with TRBJ1-4, with D tentatively TRBD1 (5 bases). The length of the CDR3 is 16 residues. Per germline, CDR1 LGHNA and CDR2 YNFKEQ. V lost 2 bases and J 6 bases, leaving 16 bases between the germline ends. CDR3 coding DNA: TGTGCCAGCAGCCAACCAAGGACTAAGGGGCATGAAAAACTGTTTTTT. Amino acids: CASSQPRTKGHEKLFF.

This sequence joins TRBV6-1 and TRBJ1-2; D possibly corresponds to TRBD1 (6 bases). Germline-derived CDR1 and CDR2 are MNHNS and SASEGT. This CDR3 spans 16 amino acids. Trimming left V 4 bases short and J 4 bases short, with 19 bases between. The CDR3 protein is CASSASGGGLSYGYTF. The DNA of the CDR3 is TGTGCCAGCAGTGCCAGTGGGGGGGGGCTTAGCTATGGCTACACCTTC.

This chain uses TRBV2 with TRBJ2-1; 9 nucleotides line up with TRBD2. This CDR3 has 15 residues. J was trimmed by 3 bases and V by 4 bases; bases with no gene match: 4. Germline loops: CDR1 SNHLY, CDR2 FYNNEI. The CDR3 coding sequence is TGTGCCAGCAGTGTGCGGGAGGGAATCTACAATGAGCAGTTCTTC. It is translated as CASSVREGIYNEQFF.

The chain combines TRBV5-4 with TRBJ1-2; 9 bases fit TRBD1. This CDR3 is built from 14 residues. Germline CDR1 SGHNT, CDR2 YYREEE (reference sequence). J was trimmed by 2 bases and V by 4 bases; bases with no gene match: 3. CDR3 coding DNA: TGTGCCAGCAGCCCGACAGGGGGAAACTATGGCTACACCTTC. Its translation is CASSPTGGNYGYTF.

The J gene is TRBJ2-3, the V gene TRBV2, with 8 bases matching TRBD1. After removal of 10 bases from V and 4 bases from J, the junction contained 13 bases not matched to a gene. The germline V gene has CDR1 SNHLY and CDR2 FYNNEI. The CDR3 runs to 15 residues. CDR3 sequence (DNA): TGTGCCACCCAGGGGGACAGGTCTAGTCCAGATACGCAGTATTTT. Amino acids: CATQGDRSSPDTQYF.

The chain links TRBV5-6 to TRBJ2-5; TRBD1 might be the D (5 bases). The germline CDR1 and CDR2 sequences are SGHDT and YYEEEE. Trimming left V 3 bases short and J 7 bases short, with 7 bases between. This CDR3 region has 11 residues. The CDR3 here is CASSSRGTQYF. CDR3 bases: TGTGCCAGCAGCTCAAGGGGGACCCAGTACTTC.